This T cell receptor (beta chain) was sequenced in a study of blood T cell repertoires in COVID-19. In the study overall: Acute and convalescent COVID-19 specimens originated in the United States, Italy and Spain.

Study processing details: Nucleated cell number was recorded as an estimate derived from reference gene primer amplification. Using immunoSEQ multiplex PCR, the repertoire was profiled, and TCRdb retains in-frame clones only, with some absent. That table supplies the V and J calls and clone size; D and trimming were determined from the DNA. The data show roughly 190,000 clones, with about 88% seen just once and 5% to 6.5% held by the top ten. V was pared by 3 bases and J by 7 bases, with 0 bases of the junction left unmatched. Germline-derived CDR1 and CDR2 are SGHDT and YYEEEE. CDR3 length: 11 amino acids.

The sample taken for sequencing was peripheral blood. The chain links TRBV5-6 to TRBJ2-5, with 7 bases matching TRBD2. The sequence came from a man aged 35 to 55 with active or convalescent COVID-19. As DNA, the CDR3 is TGTGCCAGCAGCTCGGGGGGGACCCAGTACTTC. Protein sequence: CASSSGGTQYF.